The text below deals with one TCR beta chain. Antigen unknown. This record comes from a study of T-cell memory formation after mild COVID-19. The overall study: TCR clusters were mostly donor specific. Findings of the study overall: Of the contracting clones, CD4+ ones lay mainly in CM and EM, and CD8+ ones in EMRA. SARS-CoV-2 specificity was not confirmed for second-wave clones peaking on day 37. Later expanders leaned toward CD4+, whereas clones contracting from day 15 to 85 were balanced CD4/CD8.

TCRdb used MiXCR to reprocess the 5' RACE reads, holding one entry per CDR3 protein. The sample lists approximately 210,000 distinct CDR3 sequences; 18% were seen once. This CDR3 is 14 amino acids long. The V gene lost 0 bases and the J gene lost 9 bases, with 10 bases spanning the gap. The germline CDR1 and CDR2 sequences are SGHKS and YYEKEE (reference sequence). The sample comprised PBMCs or a T cell subset sorted from them (not recorded which). This chain connects TRBV5-5 to TRBJ1-6; no clear D. The clonotype was recovered from an adult woman who had mild COVID-19 (a few samples of this study predate the infection). Cell type and time point are not known. The CDR3 DNA reads TGTGCCAGCAGCTTGGATTCCGGGGTTTCACCCCTCCACTTT. Amino acid sequence: CASSLDSGVSPLHF.